These 25 T cell receptor beta chains originate from one sample sequenced in a study of CD8+ T cells in alopecia areata. The sequencing template was cDNA reverse transcribed from extracted RNA. The data were produced by immunoSEQ multiplex PCR, yet TCRdb's version contains in-frame clones alone and is incomplete. The sample records over 150,000 clones, over 55% being singletons. The input for sequencing was CD4+ T cells sorted from blood, taken at week 0. The receptors stem from a human donor with alopecia areata.

The chain joins TRBV25-1 to TRBJ2-2; TRBD1 agrees at 7 bases. From germline, CDR1 is MGHDK and CDR2 SYGVNS. V shed 5 bases, J shed 5 bases, and the junction held 5 bases outside the gene matches. The CDR3 runs 14 residues. The chain's CDR3 is CASSWDSRTGELFF. The CDR3 nucleotides read TGTGCCAGCAGTTGGGACAGCCGAACCGGGGAGCTGTTTTTT.

The chain carries TRBV27 and TRBJ1-5; a possible D gene is TRBD1 (5 bases). Germline values: CDR1 MNHEY, CDR2 SMNVEV (reference sequence). The length of the CDR3 is 12 residues. Trimming took 9 bases from V and 5 from J, leaving 11 bases between them. The CDR3, as DNA: TGTGCCAGTAAGCGAGGGGATCAGCCCCAGCATTTT. As protein: CASKRGDQPQHF.

The chain employs TRBV2 and TRBJ2-2; tentatively, D is TRBD2 (6 bases). V was trimmed by 5 bases and J by 5 bases, leaving 18 bases between them. The CDR3 loop spans 16 amino acids. The V gene's germline CDR1 is SNHLY and CDR2 FYNNEI. CDR3 bases: TGTGCCAGCAGTCTCACCGAGGTGGGACTTACCGGGGAGCTGTTTTTT. Its translation: CASSLTEVGLTGELFF.

The chain is built from TRBV2 and TRBJ2-2, with 8 bases aligning to TRBD2. Germline V gene data show CDR1 as SNHLY and CDR2 as FYNNEI. The junction had 5 bases not matched to a gene; V was cut back by 9 bases and J by 5 bases. The CDR3 consists of 13 residues. The CDR3 coding sequence is TGTGCCAGTTCCGGGACTAGTACCGGGGAGCTGTTTTTT. Protein sequence: CASSGTSTGELFF.

The CDR3 loop reads CSAGTRYGYTF. Written as DNA, the CDR3 is TGCAGTGCCGGGACCCGTTATGGCTACACCTTC. The chain couples TRBV20-1 to TRBJ1-2, with D perhaps TRBD1 (5 bases). The CDR3 is 11 residues long. Germline V gene lookup returns CDR1 DFQATT and CDR2 SNEGSKA (reference sequence). The V gene lost 6 bases and the J gene lost 5 bases, with 10 bases spanning the gap.

This clone was detected only a few times. The gene calls are TRBV29-1 and TRBJ2-7; no clear D. This CDR3 has 12 amino acids. CDR1 is SQVTM, CDR2 ANQGSEA, per germline. V was clipped by 4 bases and J by 6 bases, with 13 bases between them. CDR3 sequence reads: CSVAFQMSEQYF. The CDR3 nucleotides are TGCAGCGTTGCGTTTCAAATGAGCGAGCAGTACTTC.

This rearrangement joins TRBV9 to TRBJ1-2; 7 nucleotides match TRBD1. The CDR3 spans 15 residues. CDR1 and CDR2 from the germline V gene are SGDLS and YYNGEE. The junction had 7 bases not matched to a gene; V was cut back by 3 bases and J by 2 bases. CDR3 region: CASSGSSGGNYGYTF. Written as DNA, the CDR3 is TGTGCCAGCAGCGGGTCGTCAGGGGGAAACTATGGCTACACCTTC.

This clone was seen a handful of times. This rearrangement joins TRBV29-1 to TRBJ2-4, with TRBD2 matching 11 bases. Germline CDR1 reads SQVTM; CDR2 reads ANQGSEA. The CDR3 runs 13 residues. Trimming took 8 bases from V and 9 from J; bases not matched to a gene: 9. The CDR3 bases are TGCAGCATTGCCTCTAGCGGGGGGTCCATTCAGTACTTC. This encodes CSIASSGGSIQYF.

This clone was seen a single time. The J gene is TRBJ2-3, the V gene TRBV29-1; 9 bases map to TRBD2. J lost 4 bases, V lost 6 bases, and 8 bases had no gene match. Germline CDR1 and CDR2: SQVTM and ANQGSEA. The CDR3 spans 14 residues. The CDR3 region has the DNA TGCAGCGTAACAGCGGGGGGAGGCCCAGATACGCAGTATTTT. Amino acids: CSVTAGGGPDTQYF.

This clone has only a few counts. The chain is built from TRBV29-1 and TRBJ2-3; 7 bases are shared with TRBD1. V lost 5 bases to trimming and J lost 0 bases; unmatched junction nucleotides: 2. The CDR3 is made up of 13 amino acids. The germline gives CDR1 SQVTM, CDR2 ANQGSEA. The CDR3 loop reads CSVTGQSTDTQYF. CDR3 DNA sequence: TGCAGCGTTACGGGACAGAGCACAGATACGCAGTATTTT.

This clone has more than one count but fewer than ten. The rearrangement links TRBV9 to TRBJ2-2; tentatively, D is TRBD2 (6 bases). With 3 bases removed from V and 2 bases from J, the gap between germline ends came to 11 bases. The V gene's germline CDR1 is SGDLS and CDR2 YYNGEE. This CDR3 is 15 amino acids long. CDR3 loop: CASSAGTRNTGELFF. The CDR3 nucleotides read TGTGCCAGCAGCGCGGGGACTCGCAACACCGGGGAGCTGTTTTTT.

This clone was recorded a few times. The chain combines TRBV30 with TRBJ1-2; TRBD1 matches 8 bases. Germline values: CDR1 GTSNPN, CDR2 SVGIG (reference sequence). CDR3 length: 12 residues. V was pared by 3 bases and J by 8 bases, with 5 bases of the junction left unmatched. CDR3 bases: TGTGCCTGGAGCGTTGGACAGGGAGGCTACACCTTC. Amino acids: CAWSVGQGGYTF.

The V call is TRBV27, the J call TRBJ2-3, with D possibly matching TRBD2 (5 bases). V was trimmed by 2 bases and J by 0 bases, leaving 15 bases between them. From germline, CDR1 is MNHEY and CDR2 SMNVEV (reference sequence). This CDR3 spans 17 amino acids. Here the CDR3 reads CASSLPGETSSTDTQYF. For the CDR3, the DNA is TGTGCCAGCAGTTTACCCGGGGAGACAAGTAGCACAGATACGCAGTATTTT.

This clone was detected only a few times. The V and J genes are TRBV11-2 and TRBJ2-2; D is ambiguous. The V gene lost 2 bases and the J gene lost 6 bases, with 7 bases spanning the gap. CDR3 size: 13 residues. Per germline, CDR1 SGHAT and CDR2 FQNNGV. The CDR3 region is CASSLPGPGELFF. The DNA for the CDR3 is TGTGCCAGCAGCTTACCGGGCCCCGGGGAGCTGTTTTTT.

This clone has more than one count but fewer than ten. The genes are TRBV11-2 and TRBJ2-5; either TRBD1 or TRBD2 may supply D (5 bases each). Germline assignment: CDR1 SGHAT and CDR2 FQNNGV. V was shortened by 2 bases and J by 5 bases, with 15 bases between the two germline ends. The CDR3 loop spans 15 amino acids. The CDR3 region is CASSLTLGGGETQYF. In nucleotides, the CDR3 is TGTGCCAGCAGCTTAACCCTTGGGGGTGGCGAGACCCAGTACTTC.

In its sample, this clone was seen many times. The chain carries TRBV29-1 and TRBJ2-3; no firm D call. V dropped 3 bases and J dropped 5 bases, with 6 bases sitting between them. CDR1 and CDR2 (germline): SQVTM, ANQGSEA. The CDR3 is 11 amino acids. CDR3 coding DNA: TGCAGCGTTGATAGTGGAGATACGCAGTATTTT. This gives the protein CSVDSGDTQYF.

About this clone itself: The same CDR3 can be traced to other DNA sequences in this sample. This sequence joins TRBV18 and TRBJ2-2; no definite D call. V shed 2 bases and J shed 4 bases, with 2 bases lying between them. Germline CDR1 and CDR2: KGHSH and LQKENI. The CDR3 extends over 12 amino acids. The CDR3 coding sequence is TGTGCCAGCTCACCAAGCACCGGGGAGCTGTTTTTT. Translating it yields CASSPSTGELFF.

This clone has a handful of counts. V gene TRBV14 combines with J gene TRBJ2-7; D gene ambiguous. V was trimmed by 3 bases and J by 2 bases, leaving 2 bases between them. Germline loops: CDR1 SGHDN, CDR2 FVKESK. This CDR3 is 11 amino acids long. The CDR3 DNA sequence: TGTGCCAGCAGCCAGACCTACGAGCAGTACTTC. The encoded protein is CASSQTYEQYF.

The chain is built from TRBV27 and TRBJ2-7, with 11 positions matching TRBD1. Germline V gene lookup returns CDR1 MNHEY and CDR2 SMNVEV (reference sequence). The CDR3 runs to 14 residues. V trimming: 5 bases; J trimming: 5 bases; junction bases outside the gene matches: 5. The CDR3 reads CASSQRDRGNEQYF. As DNA, the CDR3 is TGTGCCAGCAGTCAGAGGGACAGGGGGAACGAGCAGTACTTC.

This sequence joins TRBV27 and TRBJ2-1; D ambiguous. This CDR3 is built from 13 residues. CDR1 and CDR2 (germline): MNHEY, SMNVEV (reference sequence). V dropped 6 bases and J dropped 7 bases, with 13 bases sitting between them. CDR3 DNA sequence: TGTGCCAGCAGCAAGGTTAAGCCAAATGAGCAGTTCTTC. Translation: CASSKVKPNEQFF.

The J gene is TRBJ2-7, the V gene TRBV9; D gene uncertain. Germline V gene sequence: CDR1 SGDLS, CDR2 YYNGEE. Trimming took 3 bases from V and 7 from J, leaving 11 bases between them. The CDR3 is made up of 12 amino acids. CDR3 residues: CASSARAGEQYF. Written as DNA, the CDR3 is TGTGCCAGCAGCGCCCGTGCCGGAGAGCAGTACTTC.

Points on this clone: The sample carries other DNA sequences with the same CDR3. V and J are TRBV30 and TRBJ1-1; tentative D call: TRBD1 (6 bases). V was shortened by 0 bases and J by 3 bases, with 8 bases between the two germline ends. The germline CDR1 and CDR2 sequences are GTSNPN and SVGIG (reference sequence). The CDR3 extends over 13 amino acids. CDR3 nucleotide sequence: TGTGCCTGGAGTGTACGACAGGACACTGAAGCTTTCTTT. Protein sequence: CAWSVRQDTEAFF.

The chain has TRBV29-1 and TRBJ2-3; 7 bases agree with TRBD1. Trimming at V came to 0 bases and at J to 5 bases, leaving 8 bases not matched to a gene. Looked up from germline, CDR1 is SQVTM and CDR2 is ANQGSEA. The CDR3 covers 15 residues. CDR3 in amino acids: CSVEDPYRGIDTQYF. The DNA of the CDR3 is TGCAGCGTTGAAGATCCCTACAGGGGAATAGATACGCAGTATTTT.

This clone was detected only a few times. The chain carries TRBV10-3 and TRBJ2-7, with TRBD1 matching over 8 bases. The germline gives CDR1 ENHRY, CDR2 SYGVKD. Trimming removed 1 base from V and 5 bases from J; junction bases left unmatched: 10. The CDR3 has 16 residues. CDR3 sequence (DNA): TGTGCCATCAGTGAGTTGGCGACAGGGGTGGCCAACGAGCAGTACTTC. Encoded protein: CAISELATGVANEQYF.

The CDR3 region is CASSLTGTEAFF. For the CDR3, the DNA is TGTGCCAGCAGCTTGACGGGGACTGAAGCTTTCTTT. The chain combines TRBV7-2 with TRBJ1-1; D is ambiguous. The CDR3 sequence is 12 residues long. Germline assignment: CDR1 SGHTA and CDR2 FQGNSA. V lost 3 bases, J lost 5 bases, and 7 bases lay in between.